Shown below are 10 T cell receptor beta chains from a single sample sequenced in a study of OX40 agonist ivuxolimab in advanced cancers. Here immunoSEQ multiplex PCR was the method, and the copy in TCRdb shows in-frame clones only, minus some. The data show 40,000 to 45,000 clones, roughly 90% seen once. The specimen was CD4+ or CD8+ T cells sorted from blood, collected in a trial of the OX40 agonist ivuxolimab. The source is an adult with an advanced solid tumor such as melanoma, head and neck, liver or kidney cancer.

This sequence joins TRBV27 and TRBJ1-1; D ambiguous. The CDR3 loop spans 14 amino acids. Trimming took 0 bases from V and 1 from J, leaving 6 bases between them. Looked up from germline, CDR1 is MNHEY and CDR2 is SMNVEV (reference sequence). The CDR3 DNA reads TGTGCCAGCAGTTTATCGGCACCGAACACTGAAGCTTTCTTT. Amino acid sequence: CASSLSAPNTEAFF.

This sequence joins TRBV13 and TRBJ1-2; D call uncertain. Trimming removed 0 bases at V and 0 bases at J, with 5 bases between. The CDR3 contains 14 residues. Germline V gene data show CDR1 as PRHDT and CDR2 as FYEKMQ (reference sequence). This CDR3 reads CASSLGRSNYGYTF. The CDR3 DNA is TGTGCCAGCAGCTTAGGTCGGTCTAACTATGGCTACACCTTC.

The rearrangement uses TRBV7-2 and TRBJ2-7; TRBD2 matches at 8 bases. After removal of 1 base from V and 1 base from J, the junction contained 3 bases not matched to a gene. Germline loops: CDR1 SGHTA, CDR2 FQGNSA. The CDR3 runs to 15 residues. The DNA for the CDR3 is TGTGCCAGCAGCTTAGAGGTAGCGGGGTCCTACGAGCAGTACTTC. This encodes CASSLEVAGSYEQYF.

The rearrangement joins TRBV2 to TRBJ1-2; D unclear. Germline CDR1 is SNHLY and CDR2 is FYNNEI. This CDR3 contains 10 residues. The ends were cut back, 5 bases at V and 5 bases at J, with 3 bases in the middle. CDR3 loop: CASSIYGYTF. CDR3 DNA sequence: TGTGCCAGCAGTATTTATGGCTACACCTTC.

Written as DNA, the CDR3 is TGTGCCAGCAGGTTAATGAGCTCCTACAATGAGCAGTTCTTC. Translation gives CASRLMSSYNEQFF. The V call is TRBV27, the J call TRBJ2-1; no firm D call. The V and J ends lost 6 bases and 0 bases respectively, with 9 bases between them. This CDR3 comprises 14 residues. Germline CDR1 and CDR2: MNHEY and SMNVEV (reference sequence).

The chain joins TRBV6-6 to TRBJ1-1; TRBD1 agrees at 7 bases. The length of the CDR3 is 15 residues. CDR1 is MNHNY, CDR2 SVGAGI, per germline (reference sequence). The ends lost 5 bases at V and 1 base at J; junction bases unmatched: 7. The DNA for the CDR3 is TGTGCCAGCAGTCAATGGGGACAGTCGAACACTGAAGCTTTCTTT. Amino acid sequence: CASSQWGQSNTEAFF.

The chain employs TRBV4-1 and TRBJ1-5; weak D call: TRBD1 (5 bases). This CDR3 has 15 amino acids. Germline lookup yields CDR1 MGHRA and CDR2 YSYEKL. V lost 4 bases to trimming and J lost 4 bases, with 14 bases between them. The CDR3 nucleotides read TGCGCCAGCAGCCCCAGGGACCTAACTAATCAGCCCCAGCATTTT. Its translation is CASSPRDLTNQPQHF.

This chain uses TRBV27 with TRBJ1-2, with 7 bases lining up with TRBD1. V lost 5 bases to trimming and J lost 1 base; unmatched junction nucleotides: 13. This CDR3 is built from 17 residues. The germline V gene encodes CDR1 MNHEY and CDR2 SMNVEV (reference sequence). The chain's CDR3 is CASSPLILGGSNYGYTF. CDR3 DNA sequence: TGTGCCAGCAGTCCACTTATTCTAGGGGGCAGTAACTATGGCTACACCTTC.

The rearrangement links TRBV30 to TRBJ2-3; D is ambiguous. V gave up 1 base and J gave up 0 bases, with 11 bases separating them. Germline assignment: CDR1 GTSNPN and CDR2 SVGIG (reference sequence). This CDR3 region has 15 residues. The CDR3 region is CAWSGAPASTDTQYF. The DNA for the CDR3 is TGTGCCTGGAGTGGCGCTCCTGCTAGCACAGATACGCAGTATTTT. The full variable domain, completed using reference TRBV30 and TRBJ2-3, is SQTIHQWPATLVQPVGSPLSLECTVEGTSNPNLYWYRQAAGRGLQLLFYSVGIGQISSEVPQNLSASRPQDRQFILSSKKLLLSDSGFYLCAWSGAPASTDTQYFGPGTRLTVL.

V gene TRBV27 combines with J gene TRBJ2-3, with 9 nucleotides matching TRBD2. Germline V gene lookup returns CDR1 MNHEY and CDR2 SMNVEV (reference sequence). Trimming cost V 2 bases and J 3 bases; bases outside gene matches: 3. The CDR3 extends over 15 amino acids. CDR3 region: CASSLALAGTDTQYF. The CDR3 nucleotides read TGTGCCAGCAGTTTAGCTCTAGCGGGAACAGATACGCAGTATTTT.